Sequencing of this T cell receptor (beta chain) was carried out in a study of shared clonotypes between healthy human individuals. Free of recent acute infections or vaccinations, the donors were healthy HIV-negative adults. The investigators split CD4+ cells into a CD45RA+ naive subset and a CD45RA-negative memory subset. This clone was counted at least ten times. The antigen is not known. Study outcomes and limitations: Represented diversity (both genetic and exposure-history) was limited by the small number of donors. Researchers sampled blood only, noting tissue repertoires likely differ.

Sequencing was performed with immunoSEQ multiplex PCR; in TCRdb, only in-frame clones are kept and a portion is missing. The sample lists about 1 million clones, around 74% seen once, with 1.4% to 1.5% in the top ten. Sample: memory CD4+ T cells sorted from blood. Subset here: CD45RA-negative fraction. The receptor was isolated from a man aged 18 to 30 in good health.

Written as DNA, the CDR3 is TGTGCCAGCGACAGGGAAGAGACCCAGTACTTC. This encodes CASDREETQYF. The gene calls are TRBV2 and TRBJ2-5, with TRBD1 identical over 7 bases. Losses at the gene ends were 8 bases for V and 3 bases for J; bases not matched to a gene: 0. The CDR3 consists of 11 residues. CDR1 is SNHLY and CDR2 is FYNNEI in the germline V gene.